The T cell receptor (beta chain) described here comes from a study of beta chain features in type 1 diabetes. The study, taken as a whole, reports: Significant though moderate, a shortening of TCRB CDR3s appeared in all four CD4+ subsets of Type 1 diabetes patients.

To note about this clone: Its specificity is not known.

With 5 bases removed from V and 3 bases from J, the gap between germline ends came to 16 bases. Germline CDR1 and CDR2: SEHNR and FQNEAQ (reference sequence). This CDR3 has 15 residues. Expressed TCRB transcripts were sequenced because the entire RNA isolate underwent reverse transcription. Assay used: immunoSEQ multiplex PCR; TCRdb lists only in-frame clones, some missing. This table has about 260,000 clones, roughly 20% appearing once. The rearrangement links TRBV7-9 to TRBJ1-1; no definite D call. The sample consisted of naive CD4+ T cells from blood. The clonotype was recovered from a woman aged 40-49 years with type 1 diabetes. CDR3 protein: CASSQFSSRDTEAFF. For the CDR3, the DNA is TGTGCCAGCAGCCAATTTTCGTCGCGGGACACTGAAGCTTTCTTT.